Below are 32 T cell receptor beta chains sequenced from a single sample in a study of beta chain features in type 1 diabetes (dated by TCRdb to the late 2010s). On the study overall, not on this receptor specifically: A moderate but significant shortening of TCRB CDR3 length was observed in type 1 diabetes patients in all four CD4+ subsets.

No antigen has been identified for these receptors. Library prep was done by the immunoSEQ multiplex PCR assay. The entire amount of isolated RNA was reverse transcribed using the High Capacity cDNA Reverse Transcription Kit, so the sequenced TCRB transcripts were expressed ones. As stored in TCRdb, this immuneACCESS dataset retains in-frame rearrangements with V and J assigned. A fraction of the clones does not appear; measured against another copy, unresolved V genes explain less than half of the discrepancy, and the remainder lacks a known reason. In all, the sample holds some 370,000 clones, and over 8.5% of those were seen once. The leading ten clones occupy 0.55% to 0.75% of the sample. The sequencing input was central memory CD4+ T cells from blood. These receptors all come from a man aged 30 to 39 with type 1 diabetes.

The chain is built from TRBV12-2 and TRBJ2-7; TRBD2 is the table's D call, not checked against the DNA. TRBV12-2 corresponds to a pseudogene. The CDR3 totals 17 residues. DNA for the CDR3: TGTGCAAGTCGCTTAGCGGGACTAGCGGGAGGAAGAAACGAGCAGTACTTC. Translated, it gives CASRLAGLAGGRNEQYF.

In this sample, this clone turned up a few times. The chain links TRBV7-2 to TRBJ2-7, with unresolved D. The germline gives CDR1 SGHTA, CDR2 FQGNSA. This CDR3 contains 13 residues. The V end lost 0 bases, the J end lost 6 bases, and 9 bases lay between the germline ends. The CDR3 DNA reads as TGTGCCAGCAGCTTAGCGGTAGGGATCGAGCAGTACTTC. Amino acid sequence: CASSLAVGIEQYF.

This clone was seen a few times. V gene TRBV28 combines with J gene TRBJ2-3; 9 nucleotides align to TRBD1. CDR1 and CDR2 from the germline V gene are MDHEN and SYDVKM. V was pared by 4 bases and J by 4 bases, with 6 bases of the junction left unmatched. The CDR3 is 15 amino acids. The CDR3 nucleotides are TGTGCCAGCAGTTCGACAGGGGGAGGCGCAGATACGCAGTATTTT. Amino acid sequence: CASSSTGGGADTQYF.

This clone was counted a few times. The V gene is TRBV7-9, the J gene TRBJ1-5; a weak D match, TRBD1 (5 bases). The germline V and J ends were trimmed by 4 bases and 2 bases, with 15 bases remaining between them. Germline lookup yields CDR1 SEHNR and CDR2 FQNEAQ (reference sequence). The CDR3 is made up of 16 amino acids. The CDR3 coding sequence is TGTGCCAGCAGCTCGACAGAGAGGTTGGGCAATCAGCCCCAGCATTTT. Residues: CASSSTERLGNQPQHF.

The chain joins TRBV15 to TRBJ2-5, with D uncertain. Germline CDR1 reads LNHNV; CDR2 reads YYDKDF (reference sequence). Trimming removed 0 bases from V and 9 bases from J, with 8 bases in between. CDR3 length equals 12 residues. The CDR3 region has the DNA TGTGCCACCAGCAGAGATGAAAGGGCCCAGTACTTC. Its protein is CATSRDERAQYF.

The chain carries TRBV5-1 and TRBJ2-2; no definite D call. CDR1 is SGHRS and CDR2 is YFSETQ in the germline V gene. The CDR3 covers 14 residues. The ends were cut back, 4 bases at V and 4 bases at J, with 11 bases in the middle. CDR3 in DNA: TGCGCCAGCAGCCTGGGTCAAGTCACCGGGGAGCTGTTTTTT. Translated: CASSLGQVTGELFF.

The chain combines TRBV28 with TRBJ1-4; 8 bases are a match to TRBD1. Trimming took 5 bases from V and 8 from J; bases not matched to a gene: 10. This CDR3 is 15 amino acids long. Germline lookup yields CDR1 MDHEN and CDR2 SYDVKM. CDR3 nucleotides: TGTGCCAGCAGTACCCTGGCAGGGGGCGCCGAAAAACTGTTTTTT. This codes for CASSTLAGGAEKLFF. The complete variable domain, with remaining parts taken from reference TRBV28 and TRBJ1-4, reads DVKVTQSSRYLVKRTGEKVFLECVQDMDHENMFWYRQDPGLGLRLIYFSYDVKMKEKGDIPEGYSVSREKKERFSLILESASTNQTSMYLCASSTLAGGAEKLFFGSGTQLSVL.

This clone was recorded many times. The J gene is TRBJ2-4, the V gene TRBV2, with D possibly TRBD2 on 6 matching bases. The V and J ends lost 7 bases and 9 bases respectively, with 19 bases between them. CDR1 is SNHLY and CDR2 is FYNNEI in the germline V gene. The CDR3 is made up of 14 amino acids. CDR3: CASKTDGRVGIQYF. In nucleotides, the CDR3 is TGTGCCAGCAAAACGGACGGGAGAGTGGGCATTCAGTACTTC.

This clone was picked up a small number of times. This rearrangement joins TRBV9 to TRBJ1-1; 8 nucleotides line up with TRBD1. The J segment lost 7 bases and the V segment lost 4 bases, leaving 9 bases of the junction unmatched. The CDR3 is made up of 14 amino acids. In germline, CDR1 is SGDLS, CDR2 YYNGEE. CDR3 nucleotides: TGTGCCAGCAGCCCTACCTCGACAGGGGTTGAAGCTTTCTTT. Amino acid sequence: CASSPTSTGVEAFF.

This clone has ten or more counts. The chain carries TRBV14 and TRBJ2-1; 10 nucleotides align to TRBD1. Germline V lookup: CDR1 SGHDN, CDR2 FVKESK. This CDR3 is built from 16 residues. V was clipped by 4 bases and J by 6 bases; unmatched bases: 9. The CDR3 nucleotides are TGTGCCAGCAGCCCAAGGGACAGGGGATTTTTCAATGAGCAGTTCTTC. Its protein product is CASSPRDRGFFNEQFF.

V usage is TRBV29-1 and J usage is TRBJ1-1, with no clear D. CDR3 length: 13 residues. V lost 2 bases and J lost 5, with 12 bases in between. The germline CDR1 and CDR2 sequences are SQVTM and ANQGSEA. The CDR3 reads CSVEFNKGTEAFF. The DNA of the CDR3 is TGCAGCGTTGAATTTAATAAGGGTACTGAAGCTTTCTTT.

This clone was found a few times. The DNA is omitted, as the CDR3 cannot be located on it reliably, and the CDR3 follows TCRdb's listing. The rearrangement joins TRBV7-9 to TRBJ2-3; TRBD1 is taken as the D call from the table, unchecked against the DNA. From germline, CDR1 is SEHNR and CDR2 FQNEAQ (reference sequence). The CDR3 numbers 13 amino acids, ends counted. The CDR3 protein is CASSLVGTGNSYF.

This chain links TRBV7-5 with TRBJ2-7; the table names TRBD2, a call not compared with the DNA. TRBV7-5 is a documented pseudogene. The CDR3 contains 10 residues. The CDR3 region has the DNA TGTGCCAGCGCGTCGTACGAGCAGTACTTC. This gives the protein CASASYEQYF.

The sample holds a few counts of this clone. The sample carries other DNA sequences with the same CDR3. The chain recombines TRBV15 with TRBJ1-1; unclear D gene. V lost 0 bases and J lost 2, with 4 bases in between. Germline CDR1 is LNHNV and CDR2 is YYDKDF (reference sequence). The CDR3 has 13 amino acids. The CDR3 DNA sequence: TGTGCCACCAGCAGAGATCGCAACACTGAAGCTTTCTTT. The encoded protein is CATSRDRNTEAFF.

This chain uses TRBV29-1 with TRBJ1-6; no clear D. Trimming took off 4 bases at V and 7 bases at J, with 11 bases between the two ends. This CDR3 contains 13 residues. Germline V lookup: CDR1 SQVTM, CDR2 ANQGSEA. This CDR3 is CSVGTEHNSPLHF. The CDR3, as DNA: TGCAGCGTTGGTACAGAACACAATTCACCCCTCCACTTT.

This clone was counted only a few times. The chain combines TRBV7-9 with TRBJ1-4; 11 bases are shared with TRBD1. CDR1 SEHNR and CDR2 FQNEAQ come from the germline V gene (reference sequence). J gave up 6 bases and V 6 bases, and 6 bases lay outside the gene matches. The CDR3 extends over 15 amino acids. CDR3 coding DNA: TGTGCCAGCAGGTCGGACAGGGGGCACGATGAAAAACTGTTTTTT. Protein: CASRSDRGHDEKLFF.

The CDR3 is CAWSPDVLAKNIQYF. CDR3 DNA: TGTGCCTGGAGCCCGGATGTTTTAGCCAAAAACATTCAGTACTTC. J is TRBJ2-4 and V is TRBV30; D gene unclear. The germline CDR1 and CDR2 sequences are GTSNPN and SVGIG (reference sequence). V lost 3 bases and J lost 0, with 12 bases in between. The CDR3 has 15 residues.

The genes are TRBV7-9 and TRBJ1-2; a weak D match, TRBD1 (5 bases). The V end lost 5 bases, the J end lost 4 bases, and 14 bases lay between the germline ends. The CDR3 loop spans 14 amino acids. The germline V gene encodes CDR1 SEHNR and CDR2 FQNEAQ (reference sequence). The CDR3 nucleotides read TGTGCCAGCAGCGGAATTCCAGGGCCCTATGGCTACACCTTC. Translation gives CASSGIPGPYGYTF.

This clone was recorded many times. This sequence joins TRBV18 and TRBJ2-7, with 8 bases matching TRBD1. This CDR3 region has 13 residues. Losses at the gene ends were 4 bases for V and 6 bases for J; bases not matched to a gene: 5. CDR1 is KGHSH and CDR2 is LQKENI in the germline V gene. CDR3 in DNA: TGTGCCAGCTCACTCTCGACAGGGGCCGAGCAGTACTTC. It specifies CASSLSTGAEQYF.

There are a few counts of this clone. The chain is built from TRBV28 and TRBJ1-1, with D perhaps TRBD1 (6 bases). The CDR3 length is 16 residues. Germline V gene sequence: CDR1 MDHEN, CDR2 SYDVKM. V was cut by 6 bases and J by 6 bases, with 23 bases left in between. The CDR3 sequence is CASSRPQQGRVPEAFF. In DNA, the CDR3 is TGTGCCAGCAGCCGCCCCCAACAGGGAAGGGTACCTGAAGCTTTCTTT. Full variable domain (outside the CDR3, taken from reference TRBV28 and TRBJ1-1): DVKVTQSSRYLVKRTGEKVFLECVQDMDHENMFWYRQDPGLGLRLIYFSYDVKMKEKGDIPEGYSVSREKKERFSLILESASTNQTSMYLCASSRPQQGRVPEAFFGQGTRLTVV.

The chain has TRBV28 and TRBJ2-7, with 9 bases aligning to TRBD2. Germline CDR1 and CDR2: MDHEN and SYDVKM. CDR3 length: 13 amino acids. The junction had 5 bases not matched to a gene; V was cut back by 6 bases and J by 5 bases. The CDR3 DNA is TGTGCCAGCAGACAGGCTAGCGGGAACGAGCAGTACTTC. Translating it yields CASRQASGNEQYF.

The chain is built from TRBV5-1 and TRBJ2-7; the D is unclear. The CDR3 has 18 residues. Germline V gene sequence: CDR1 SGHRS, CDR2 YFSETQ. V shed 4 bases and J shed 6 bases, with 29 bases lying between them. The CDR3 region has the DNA TGCGCCAGCAGCCTAATACGGACGAATGGTTTCAGCTACGGCGAGCAGTACTTC. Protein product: CASSLIRTNGFSYGEQYF.

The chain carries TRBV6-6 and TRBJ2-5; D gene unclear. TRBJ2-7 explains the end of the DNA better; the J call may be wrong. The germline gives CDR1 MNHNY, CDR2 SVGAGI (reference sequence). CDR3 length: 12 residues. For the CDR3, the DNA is TGTGCCAGCAGTTACACAAACTACGAGCAGTACTTC. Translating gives CASSYTNYEQYF.

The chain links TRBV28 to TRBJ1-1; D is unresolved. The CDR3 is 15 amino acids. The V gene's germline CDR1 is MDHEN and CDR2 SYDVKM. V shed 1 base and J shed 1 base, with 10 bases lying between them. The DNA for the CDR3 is TGTGCCAGCAGTTTATTTTCGGCAGGGAACACTGAAGCTTTCTTT. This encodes CASSLFSAGNTEAFF.

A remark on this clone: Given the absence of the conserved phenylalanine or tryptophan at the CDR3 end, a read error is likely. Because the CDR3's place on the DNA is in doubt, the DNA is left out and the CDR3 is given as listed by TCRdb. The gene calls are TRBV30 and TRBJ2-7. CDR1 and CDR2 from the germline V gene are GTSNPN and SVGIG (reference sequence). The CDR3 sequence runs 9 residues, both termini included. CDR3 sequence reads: CAWITPATL.

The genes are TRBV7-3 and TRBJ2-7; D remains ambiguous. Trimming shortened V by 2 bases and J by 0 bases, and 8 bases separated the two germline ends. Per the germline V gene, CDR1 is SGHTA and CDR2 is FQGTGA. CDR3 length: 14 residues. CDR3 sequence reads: CASSLAATSYEQYF. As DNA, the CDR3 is TGTGCCAGCAGCTTAGCGGCCACCTCCTACGAGCAGTACTTC. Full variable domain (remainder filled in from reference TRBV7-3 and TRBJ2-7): GAGVSQTPSNKVTEKGKYVELRCDPISGHTALYWYRQSLGQGPEFLIYFQGTGAADDSGLPNDRFFAVRPEGSVSTLKIQRTERGDSAVYLCASSLAATSYEQYFGPGTRLTVT.

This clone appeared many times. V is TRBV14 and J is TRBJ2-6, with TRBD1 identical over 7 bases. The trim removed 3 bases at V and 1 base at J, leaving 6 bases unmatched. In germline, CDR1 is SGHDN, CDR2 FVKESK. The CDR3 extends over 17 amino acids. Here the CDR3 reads CASSHLFRGSGANVLTF. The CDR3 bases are TGTGCCAGCAGCCACCTGTTCAGGGGGTCTGGGGCCAACGTCCTGACTTTC.

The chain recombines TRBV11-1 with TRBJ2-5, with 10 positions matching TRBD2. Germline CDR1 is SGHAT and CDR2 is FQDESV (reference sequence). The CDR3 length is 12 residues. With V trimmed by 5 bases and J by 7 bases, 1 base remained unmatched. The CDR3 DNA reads TGTGCCAGCAGCCCTAGCGGGAGGACCCAGTACTTC. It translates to CASSPSGRTQYF.

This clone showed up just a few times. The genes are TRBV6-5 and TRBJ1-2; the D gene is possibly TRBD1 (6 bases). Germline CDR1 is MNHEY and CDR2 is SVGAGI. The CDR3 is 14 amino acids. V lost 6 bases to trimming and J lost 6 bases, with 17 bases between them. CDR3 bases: TGTGCCAGCAGGCCCCTCCGAGGGGGAAATGGCTACACCTTC. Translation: CASRPLRGGNGYTF.

CDR3: CASSLRGTGGYNEQFF. The CDR3 DNA reads TGTGCCAGCAGCTTAAGAGGGACAGGGGGTTACAATGAGCAGTTCTTC. The chain is built from TRBV7-3 and TRBJ2-1; 11 bases line up with TRBD1. The CDR3 is 16 residues long. J was trimmed by 4 bases and V by 1 base; bases with no gene match: 3. Germline V gene lookup returns CDR1 SGHTA and CDR2 FQGTGA.

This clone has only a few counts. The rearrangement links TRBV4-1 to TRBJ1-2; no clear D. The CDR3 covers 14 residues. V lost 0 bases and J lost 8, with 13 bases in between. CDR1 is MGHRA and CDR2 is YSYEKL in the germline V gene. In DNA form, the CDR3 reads TGCGCCAGCAGCCAAGACCTAGGGAGGGTAGGCTACACCTTC. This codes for CASSQDLGRVGYTF.

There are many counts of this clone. CDR3: CASSPGLAGGMFF. The CDR3 DNA reads TGTGCCAGCAGCCCGGGACTAGCGGGAGGGATGTTCTTC. The chain uses TRBV5-4 and TRBJ2-1; 16 nucleotides line up with TRBD2. Looked up from germline, CDR1 is SGHNT and CDR2 is YYREEE (reference sequence). CDR3 size: 13 residues. V was pared by 4 bases and J by 15 bases, with 4 bases of the junction left unmatched.